This TCR beta chain came from a study of post-analysis software for immune sequencing data. Overall study context: The disease courses covered relapsing-remitting, secondary progressive and progressive-relapsing multiple sclerosis.

Notes on the study in general: Multiple sclerosis was associated with a significant reduction in normalized Chao1 diversity relative to controls. Five or six TRBV segments appeared more often in patients than in controls, and TRBV5-6, TRBV5-1 and TRBV20-1 were among these.

Unique-molecular-identifier-tagged TCR beta cDNA libraries were used. With about 0.95 to 11 million T cells as the source, 500,000 to 650,000 cDNA molecules resulted. MiXCR, run by TCRdb on the PCR reads, gives a single entry per CDR3 protein. The sample shows 820,000 or so distinct CDR3 sequences, 53% of them seen only once. With 7 bases removed from V and 0 bases from J, the gap between germline ends came to 16 bases. The length of the CDR3 is 16 residues. CDR1 and CDR2 (germline): MRHNA, SNTAGT. About this clonotype itself: The antigen remains unidentified.

This TCR derives from a girl under 18 with multiple sclerosis. The chain is built from TRBV6-4 and TRBJ2-1, with D possibly matching TRBD2 (6 bases). Sequenced: blood. CDR3 coding DNA: TGTGCCAGCACTACGGGACTCTTTAGCTCCTACAATGAGCAGTTCTTC. This sequence encodes CASTTGLFSSYNEQFF.